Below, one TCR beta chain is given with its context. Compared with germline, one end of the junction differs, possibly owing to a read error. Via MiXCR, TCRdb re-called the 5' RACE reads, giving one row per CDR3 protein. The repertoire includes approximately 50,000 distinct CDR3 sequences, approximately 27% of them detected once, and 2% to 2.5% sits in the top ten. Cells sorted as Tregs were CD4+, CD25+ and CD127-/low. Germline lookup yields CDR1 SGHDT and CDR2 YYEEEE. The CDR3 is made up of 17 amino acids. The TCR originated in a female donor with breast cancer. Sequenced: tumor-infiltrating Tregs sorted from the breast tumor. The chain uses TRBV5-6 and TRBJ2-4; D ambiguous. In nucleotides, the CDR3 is TGTGCCAGCAGCTTGGACATAGCAACTCCAGCCAAAAACATTCGGTACTTC. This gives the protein CASSLDIATPAKNIRYF. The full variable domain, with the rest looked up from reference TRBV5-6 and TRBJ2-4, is DAGVTQSPTHLIKTRGQQVTLRCSPKSGHDTVSWYQQALGQGPQFIFQYYEEEERQRGNFPDRFSGHQFPNYSSELNVNALLLGDSALYLCASSLDIATPAKNIRYFGAGTRLSVL.